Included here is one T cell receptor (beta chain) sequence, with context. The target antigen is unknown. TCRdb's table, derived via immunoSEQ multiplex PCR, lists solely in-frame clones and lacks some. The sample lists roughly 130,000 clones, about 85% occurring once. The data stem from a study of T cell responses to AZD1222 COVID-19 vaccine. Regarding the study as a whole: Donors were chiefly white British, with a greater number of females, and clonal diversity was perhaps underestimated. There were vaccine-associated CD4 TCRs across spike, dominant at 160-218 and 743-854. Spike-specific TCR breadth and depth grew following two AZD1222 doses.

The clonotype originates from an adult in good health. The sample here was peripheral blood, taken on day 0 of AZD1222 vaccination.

CDR3 DNA sequence: TGTGCCAGCAGTCGAGCGGGGATCACAGATACGCAGTATTTT. Amino acids: CASSRAGITDTQYF. This chain links TRBV6-5 with TRBJ2-3; 7 bases are shared with TRBD2. With V trimmed by 5 bases and J by 2 bases, 4 bases remained unmatched. CDR3 length equals 14 residues. Per germline, CDR1 MNHEY and CDR2 SVGAGI.